The source of this T cell receptor beta chain is a study of early T cells in non-severe SARS-CoV-2 infection. On this clonotype itself: The antigen is not known.

MiXCR was run by TCRdb on the 5' RACE reads, yielding one entry per CDR3 protein. The sample shows approximately 63,000 distinct CDR3 sequences, approximately 6% of them seen only once. The study, taken as a whole, reports: VDJdb-based matching was biased toward anti-spike CD8 responses and missed private and CD4 specificities.

The sequenced sample was whole blood, obtained at baseline. The source of this sequence is an adult who was a healthcare worker with PCR-confirmed SARS-CoV-2 infection or an uninfected control (not recorded which).

This CDR3 is CASSVATYGYTF. As DNA, the CDR3 is TGTGCCAGCAGCGTAGCCACCTATGGCTACACCTTC. The V and J genes are TRBV9 and TRBJ1-2, with unresolved D. Germline CDR1 reads SGDLS; CDR2 reads YYNGEE. V lost 0 bases, J lost 4 bases, and 4 bases lay in between. The length of the CDR3 is 12 residues.